Listed below are T cell receptor beta chains from one sample, sequenced in a study of T cell responses to AZD1222 COVID-19 vaccine. TCRdb's copy holds only in-frame clones and misses some; the assay was immunoSEQ multiplex PCR. The sample lists around 99,000 clones, roughly nine tenths occurring once. The sample was peripheral blood, taken on day 0 of AZD1222 vaccination. The receptors were gathered from an adult in good health. Both conserved end residues are part of each CDR3. A D gene is named only where the DNA matches it firmly. A clone size is listed for some rows: how often the clone was seen (once, few, many), or a class if it is expanded.

v_gene	abundance	j_gene	d_gene	CDR3nt	CDR3aa
TRBV19	.	TRBJ2-7	.	TGTGCCAGTAGTATCGGAGCCAAACACTCCTACGAGCAGTACTTC	CASSIGAKHSYEQYF
TRBV6-6	.	TRBJ2-5	.	TGTGCCAGCAGTTCCTTGGACCGGAGGGAGACCCAGTACTTC	CASSSLDRRETQYF
TRBV5-4	.	TRBJ2-3	TRBD2	TGTGCCAGCAGCCAAGGACTAGCGGGAGGGCTGTACACAGATACGCAGTATTTT	CASSQGLAGGLYTDTQYF
TRBV18	.	TRBJ2-4	.	TGTGCCAGCTCCACAACGGGGTTCACGGAAAACATTCAGTACTTC	CASSTTGFTENIQYF
TRBV6-2/TRBV6-3	.	TRBJ2-7	.	TGTGCCAGCAGTTACGAATCGGGGGCGGTCTACGAGCAGTACTTC	CASSYESGAVYEQYF
TRBV18	.	TRBJ1-1	.	TGTGCCAGCGCACCGGGTGAAACTGAAGCTTTCTTT	CASAPGETEAFF
TRBV29-1	.	TRBJ1-2	.	TGCAGCGTAACAGGACCTAACTATGGCTACACCTTC	CSVTGPNYGYTF
TRBV19	.	TRBJ1-5	.	TGTGCCAGTAGTATAGAAGGCCGGTTTAGCAATCAGCCCCAGCATTTT	CASSIEGRFSNQPQHF
TRBV4-3	.	TRBJ1-2	.	TGCGCCAGCAGCCAAGATAGCACAGGGCTTGCTGGCTACACCTTC	CASSQDSTGLAGYTF
TRBV12-5	.	TRBJ2-1	TRBD2	TGTGCTAGTGGTTTGGCCCTAATACCGGGACTAGCGGGGCACTCCTACAATGAGCAGTTCTTC	CASGLALIPGLAGHSYNEQFF
TRBV6-2/TRBV6-3	once	TRBJ2-3	TRBD1	TGTGCCAGCAGTTACTCCGGGACAGGTAGCACAGATACGCAGTATTTT	CASSYSGTGSTDTQYF
TRBV7-2	.	TRBJ2-3	.	TGTGCCAGCAGCCCGTGGGGCCGCCCCACAGATACGCAGTATTTT	CASSPWGRPTDTQYF
TRBV24-1	.	TRBJ2-3	TRBD1	TGTGCCACCCGGACAGGGGGCATGGATACGCAGTATTTT	CATRTGGMDTQYF
TRBV5-1	.	TRBJ2-2	.	TGCGCCAGCAGCTTGGTAAGGACCGGGGAGCTGTTTTTT	CASSLVRTGELFF
TRBV6-5	.	TRBJ2-7	TRBD2	TGTGCCAGCAGTTTTTCCCCGGGACTAGCGCGCTACGAGCAGTACTTC	CASSFSPGLARYEQYF
TRBV16	.	TRBJ2-3	.	TGTGCCAGCAGCCAATATGAGGTCAGCACAGATACGCAGTATTTT	CASSQYEVSTDTQYF
TRBV5-1	.	TRBJ2-2	TRBD1	TGCGCCAGCAGCTTTTGGGACAGGGATATTCCCGGGGAGCTGTTTTTT	CASSFWDRDIPGELFF
TRBV4-1	.	TRBJ2-3	.	TGCGCCAGCAGCCAAGATCGACAGTACACAGATACGCAGTATTTT	CASSQDRQYTDTQYF
TRBV18	.	TRBJ1-6	.	TGTGCCAGCTTTATCGACAGCCCATATTCACCCCTCCACTTT	CASFIDSPYSPLHF
TRBV27	.	TRBJ1-2	TRBD1	TGTGCCAGCAGTCCACAGGGGGCGCACGGCTACACCTTC	CASSPQGAHGYTF
TRBV9	once	TRBJ2-1	.	TGTGCCAGCAGCGTAGCTGGGCGGGACACCTACAATGAGCAGTTCTTC	CASSVAGRDTYNEQFF
TRBV27	.	TRBJ1-1	.	TGTGCCAGCAGTTCCCCGACGAGACAGCACTCGAACACTGAAGCTTTCTTT	CASSSPTRQHSNTEAFF
TRBV2	.	TRBJ2-7	.	TGTGCCAGCAGTGATCCTTATGCATTTCTAAGGGGCGTCTACGAGCAGTACTTC	CASSDPYAFLRGVYEQYF
TRBV19	.	TRBJ1-2	.	TGTGCCAGCGGTGGGCTCCTTAACTATGGCTACACCTTC	CASGGLLNYGYTF
TRBV7-9	.	TRBJ1-3	.	TGTGCCAGCAGCTTATCAGTGAGCTCTGGAAACACCATATATTTT	CASSLSVSSGNTIYF
TRBV7-9	.	TRBJ2-3	.	TGTGCCAGCAGCCCTACCCCGAACAACCGAAGGGCTGATACGCAGTATTTT	CASSPTPNNRRADTQYF
TRBV5-1	.	TRBJ2-7	.	TGCGCCAGCAGCTTGGGAGAGGGGTACGAGCAGTACTTC	CASSLGEGYEQYF
TRBV28	once	TRBJ1-5	.	TGTGCCAGCAGTTTATACCCAGACAGAAATCAGCCCCAGCATTTT	CASSLYPDRNQPQHF
TRBV28	.	TRBJ1-2	.	TGTGCCAGCAGTTTACTAACTAACTATGGCTACACCTTC	CASSLLTNYGYTF
TRBV10-3	.	TRBJ1-1	.	TGTGCCATCAATGGAGCAGGGGTTACTGAAGCTTTCTTT	CAINGAGVTEAFF
TRBV7-3	.	TRBJ2-3	.	TGTGCCAGCAGCCCCGGTGCGCATAGCACAGATACGCAGTATTTT	CASSPGAHSTDTQYF
TRBV23-1	.	TRBJ2-7	TRBD1	TGCGCCAGCAGTCAATCGGGGACAGGTCGGCACGAGCAGTACTTC	CASSQSGTGRHEQYF
TRBV24-1	.	TRBJ1-4	.	TGTGCCACCAGTGATGGTTGGAAACTGTTTTTT	CATSDGWKLFF
TRBV5-1	.	TRBJ1-4	TRBD1	TGCGCCAGCAGCCAGGGACAGGGTGGTAATGAAAAACTGTTTTTT	CASSQGQGGNEKLFF
TRBV6-5	.	TRBJ1-2	.	TGTGCCAGCAGTTACTTGGGGACTTCCTATGGCTACACCTTC	CASSYLGTSYGYTF
TRBV6-1	.	TRBJ2-7	.	TGTGCCAGCAGTGAAGCTCGAAGGGACGCGACTTACGAGCAGTACTTC	CASSEARRDATYEQYF
TRBV5-6	.	TRBJ1-2	TRBD1	TGTGCCAGCAGCTTAACCGGGACAGGGGGCTCTGGCTACACCTTC	CASSLTGTGGSGYTF
TRBV7-9	few	TRBJ2-7	.	TGTGCCAGCAGTCTGGACGGATTTTCCTACGAGCAGTACTTC	CASSLDGFSYEQYF
TRBV30	.	TRBJ1-5	.	TGTGCCTGGAGTGTACTGTCGCGCGGGGGCGATTACAATCAGCCCCAGCATTTT	CAWSVLSRGGDYNQPQHF
TRBV11-1	.	TRBJ2-3	.	TGTGCCAGCAGCTTGTCTAGCGCAAAGGGAAATACGCAGTATTTT	CASSLSSAKGNTQYF
TRBV9	once	TRBJ2-1	TRBD2	TGTGCCAGCAGCGTAGAGGCGGGAGCTTACAATGAGCAGTTCTTC	CASSVEAGAYNEQFF
TRBV13	few	TRBJ1-2	TRBD1	TGTGCCAGCAGCTCCGGGACAGGGGACTTTCGACATGGCTACACCTTC	CASSSGTGDFRHGYTF
TRBV2	.	TRBJ1-1	TRBD1	TGTGCCACAGGGGGGGGTCGAGAGAACACTGAAGCTTTCTTT	CATGGGRENTEAFF
TRBV2	many	TRBJ2-7	TRBD2	TGTGCCACCGAAACCCCACTAGCGGGAGGTGAGCAGTACTTC	CATETPLAGGEQYF
TRBV6-5	.	TRBJ1-6	.	TGTGCCAGCAGTTACATCCAGGGGTCACCCCTCCACTTT	CASSYIQGSPLHF
TRBV4-3	.	TRBJ2-7	.	TGCGCCAGCAGCCAAGAACGACGGAGCTCCTACGAGCAGTACTTC	CASSQERRSSYEQYF
TRBV5-6	.	TRBJ2-1	TRBD1	TGTGCCAGCAGCTACCGGTGGGTCCGAGACAGGGGCCACAATGAGCAGTTCTTC	CASSYRWVRDRGHNEQFF
TRBV14	few	TRBJ2-1	TRBD1	TGTGCCAGCAGCCAGACCGGGACAGGCCAGTTCTTC	CASSQTGTGQFF
TRBV2	few	TRBJ2-2	.	TGTGCCAGCAGTGACGGGGGGCGGAGGACCGGGGAGCTGTTTTTT	CASSDGGRRTGELFF
TRBV5-1	.	TRBJ2-1	TRBD2	TGCGCCAGCAGCTTCCTCGGACTAGCGGGGGACACACAAGTAAATGAGCAGTTCTTC	CASSFLGLAGDTQVNEQFF
TRBV7-2	.	TRBJ1-2	.	TGTGCCAGCAGCTTAGAGGGGGGGCGAGGCTACACCTTC	CASSLEGGRGYTF
TRBV6-1	.	TRBJ2-7	TRBD2	TGTGCCAGCAGGGAACTAGCGGGAGGGCCTGAACCCTACGAGCAGTACTTC	CASRELAGGPEPYEQYF
TRBV19	.	TRBJ1-2	.	TGTGCCAGCCAACAGGAGGCGTACTATGGCTACACCTTC	CASQQEAYYGYTF
TRBV12-3/TRBV12-4	.	TRBJ1-2	TRBD1	TGTGCCAGCAGGGGGACAGGGGAAGGCTACACCTTC	CASRGTGEGYTF
TRBV7-2	.	TRBJ1-4	TRBD1	TGTGCCAGCAGCTTCCAACAGGGGCCAGTAACTGAAAAACTGTTTTTT	CASSFQQGPVTEKLFF
TRBV29-1	once	TRBJ1-2	TRBD1	TGCAGCGTTACCCCGGGGGACAGGGTCGAAGGCTACACCTTC	CSVTPGDRVEGYTF
TRBV19	.	TRBJ1-2	.	TGTGCCAGTAGTATAGGGACAGCTTTTAACTATGGCTACACCTTC	CASSIGTAFNYGYTF